This TCR beta chain was identified in a study of T cells in Graves' hyperthyroidism and ophthalmopathy. V was pared by 7 bases and J by 6 bases, with 13 bases of the junction left unmatched. The length of the CDR3 is 17 residues. Looked up from germline, CDR1 is MNHEY and CDR2 is SMNVEV (reference sequence). Using RNA transcripts as the source, TCR beta CDR3 regions were amplified. The primer set for the first-round RT-PCR of the TCR CDR3 was HTBI. TCRdb reprocessed the multiplex PCR reads via MiXCR and lists one record per CDR3 protein. The sample holds more than 300,000 distinct CDR3 sequences; about 14% are singletons and the top ten take roughly 11%. Diagnoses rested on clinical symptoms, serum thyroxine and TRAb, thyroid ultrasound and orbital computed tomography.

The chain is built from TRBV27 and TRBJ1-4, with 11 positions matching TRBD1. This receptor was taken from a woman aged 60-75 years with Graves' hyperthyroidism. Sequencing was performed on blood. The CDR3 here is CASIPGQGELVDEKLFF. In nucleotides, the CDR3 is TGTGCCAGCATTCCGGGACAGGGGGAGTTAGTGGATGAAAAACTGTTTTTT.